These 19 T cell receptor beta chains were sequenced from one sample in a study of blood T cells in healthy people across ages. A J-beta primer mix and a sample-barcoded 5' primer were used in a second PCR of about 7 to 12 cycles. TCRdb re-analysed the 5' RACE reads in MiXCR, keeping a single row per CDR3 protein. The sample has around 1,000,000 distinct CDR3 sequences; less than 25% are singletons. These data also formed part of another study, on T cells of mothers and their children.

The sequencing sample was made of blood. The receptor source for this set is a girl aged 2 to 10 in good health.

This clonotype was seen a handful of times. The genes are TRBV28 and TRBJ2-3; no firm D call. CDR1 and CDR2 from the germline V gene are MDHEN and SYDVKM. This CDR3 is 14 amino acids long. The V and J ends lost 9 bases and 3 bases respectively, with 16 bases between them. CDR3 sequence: CASRDSPQTDTQYF. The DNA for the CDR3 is TGTGCCAGTAGAGATAGCCCGCAGACAGATACGCAGTATTTT.

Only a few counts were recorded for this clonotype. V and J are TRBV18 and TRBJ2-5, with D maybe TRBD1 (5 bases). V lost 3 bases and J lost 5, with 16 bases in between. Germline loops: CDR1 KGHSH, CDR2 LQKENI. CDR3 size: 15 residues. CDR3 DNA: TGTGCCAGCTCACCGGGCAGGGCGTTCTTCGAGACCCAGTACTTC. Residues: CASSPGRAFFETQYF.

CDR3 region: CASSLANPGWDEQFF. The CDR3 coding sequence is TGTGCCAGCAGTCTAGCCAACCCGGGGTGGGATGAGCAGTTCTTC. The gene calls are TRBV6-1 and TRBJ2-1, with D possibly being TRBD2 (5 bases). In germline, CDR1 is MNHNS, CDR2 SASEGT. The V end lost 5 bases, the J end lost 8 bases, and 19 bases lay between the germline ends. The CDR3 extends over 15 amino acids.

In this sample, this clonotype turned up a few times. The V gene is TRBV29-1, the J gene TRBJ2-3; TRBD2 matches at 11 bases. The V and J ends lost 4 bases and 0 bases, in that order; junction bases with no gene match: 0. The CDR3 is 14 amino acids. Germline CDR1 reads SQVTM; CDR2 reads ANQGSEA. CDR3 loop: CSVGLAGSTDTQYF. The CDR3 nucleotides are TGCAGCGTTGGACTAGCGGGAAGCACAGATACGCAGTATTTT.

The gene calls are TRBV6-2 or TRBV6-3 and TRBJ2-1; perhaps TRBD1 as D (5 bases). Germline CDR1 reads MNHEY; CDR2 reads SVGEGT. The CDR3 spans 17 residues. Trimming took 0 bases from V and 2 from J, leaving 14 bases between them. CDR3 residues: CASSYSPDSAPYNEQFF. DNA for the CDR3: TGTGCCAGCAGTTACTCACCTGACAGCGCACCCTACAATGAGCAGTTCTTC.

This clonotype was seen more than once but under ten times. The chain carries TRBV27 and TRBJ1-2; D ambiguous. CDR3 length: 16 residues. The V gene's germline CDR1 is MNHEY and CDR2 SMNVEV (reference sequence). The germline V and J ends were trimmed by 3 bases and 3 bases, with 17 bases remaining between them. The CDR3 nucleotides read TGTGCCAGCAGTTTCATCCCTGTCAGGTCGGACTATGGCTACACCTTC. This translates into CASSFIPVRSDYGYTF.

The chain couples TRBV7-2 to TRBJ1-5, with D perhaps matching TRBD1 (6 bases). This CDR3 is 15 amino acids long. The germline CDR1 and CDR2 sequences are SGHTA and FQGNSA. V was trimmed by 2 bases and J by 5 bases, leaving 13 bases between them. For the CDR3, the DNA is TGTGCCAGCAGCTTATTAGGTCACAGGGATCAGCCCCAGCATTTT. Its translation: CASSLLGHRDQPQHF.

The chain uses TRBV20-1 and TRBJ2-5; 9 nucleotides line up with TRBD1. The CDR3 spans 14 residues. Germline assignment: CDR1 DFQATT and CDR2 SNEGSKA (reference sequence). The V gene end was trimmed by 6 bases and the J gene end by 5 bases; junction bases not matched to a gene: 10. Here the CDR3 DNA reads TGCAGTGCCGAACCAGGGACAGGGCAGGAGACCCAGTACTTC. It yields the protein CSAEPGTGQETQYF.

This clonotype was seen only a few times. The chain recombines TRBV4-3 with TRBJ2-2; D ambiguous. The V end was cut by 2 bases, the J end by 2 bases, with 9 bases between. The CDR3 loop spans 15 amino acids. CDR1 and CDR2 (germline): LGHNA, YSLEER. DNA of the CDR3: TGCGCCAGCAGCCAAATCTATGTTAACACCGGGGAGCTGTTTTTT. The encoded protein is CASSQIYVNTGELFF.

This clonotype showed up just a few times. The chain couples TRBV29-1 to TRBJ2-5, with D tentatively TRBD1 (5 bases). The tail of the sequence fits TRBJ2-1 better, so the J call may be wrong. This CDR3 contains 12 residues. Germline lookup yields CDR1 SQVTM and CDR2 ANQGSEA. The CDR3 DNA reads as TGCAGCGCCCGCGCGATTATTGGGGCGCAGTTCTTC. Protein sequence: CSARAIIGAQFF.

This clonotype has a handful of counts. This CDR3 reads CSVRSSGANVLTF. The DNA of the CDR3 is TGCAGCGTTCGAAGTTCTGGGGCCAACGTCCTGACTTTC. The V and J genes are TRBV29-1 and TRBJ2-6; D is uncertain. Germline V lookup: CDR1 SQVTM, CDR2 ANQGSEA. The CDR3 runs 13 residues. Trimming removed 5 bases at V and 1 base at J, with 6 bases between.

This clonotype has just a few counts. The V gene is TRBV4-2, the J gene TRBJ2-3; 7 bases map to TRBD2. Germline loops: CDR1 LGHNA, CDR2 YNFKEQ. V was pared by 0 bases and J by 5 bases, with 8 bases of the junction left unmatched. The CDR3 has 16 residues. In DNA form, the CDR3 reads TGTGCCAGCAGCCAAGAAGCGCTAGCGGTCGTAGATACGCAGTATTTT. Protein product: CASSQEALAVVDTQYF.

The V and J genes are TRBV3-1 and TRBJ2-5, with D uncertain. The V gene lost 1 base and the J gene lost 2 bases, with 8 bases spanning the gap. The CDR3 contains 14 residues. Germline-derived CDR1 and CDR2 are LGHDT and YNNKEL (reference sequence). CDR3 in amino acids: CASSQGGLQETQYF. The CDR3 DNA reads TGTGCCAGCAGCCAAGGGGGATTACAAGAGACCCAGTACTTC.

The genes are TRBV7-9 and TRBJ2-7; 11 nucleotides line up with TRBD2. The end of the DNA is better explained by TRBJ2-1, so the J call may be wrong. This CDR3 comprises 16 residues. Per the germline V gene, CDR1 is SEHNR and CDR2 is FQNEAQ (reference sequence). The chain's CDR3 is CASSTGSGRGYNEQFF. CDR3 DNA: TGTGCCAGCAGCACGGGTAGCGGGAGGGGCTACAATGAGCAGTTCTTC.

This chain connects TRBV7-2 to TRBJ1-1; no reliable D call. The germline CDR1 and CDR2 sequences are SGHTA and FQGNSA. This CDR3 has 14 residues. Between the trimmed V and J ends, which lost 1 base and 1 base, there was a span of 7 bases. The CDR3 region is CASSLVKQNTEAFF. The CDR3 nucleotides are TGTGCCAGCAGCTTAGTAAAGCAGAACACTGAAGCTTTCTTT.

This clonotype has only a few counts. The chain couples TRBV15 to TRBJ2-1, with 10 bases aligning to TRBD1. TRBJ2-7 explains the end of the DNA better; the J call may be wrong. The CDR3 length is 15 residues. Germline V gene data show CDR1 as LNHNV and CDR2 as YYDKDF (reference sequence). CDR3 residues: CATSRVTGGKYEQYF. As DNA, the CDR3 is TGTGCCACCAGCAGAGTGACAGGGGGCAAGTACGAGCAGTACTTC.

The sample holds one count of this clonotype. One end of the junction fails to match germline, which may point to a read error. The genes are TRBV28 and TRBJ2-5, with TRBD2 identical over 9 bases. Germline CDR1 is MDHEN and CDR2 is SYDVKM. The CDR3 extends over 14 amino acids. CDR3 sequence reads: CASSSLWVAGEKFF. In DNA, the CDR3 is TGTGCCAGCAGTTCCCTTTGGGTAGCGGGAGAAAAGTTCTTC.

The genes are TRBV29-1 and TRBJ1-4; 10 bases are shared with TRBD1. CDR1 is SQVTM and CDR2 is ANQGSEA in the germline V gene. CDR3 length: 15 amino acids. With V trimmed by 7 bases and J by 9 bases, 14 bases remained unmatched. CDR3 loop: CSAYLTGTGDKKLFF. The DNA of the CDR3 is TGCAGCGCGTATTTAACCGGGACAGGGGATAAAAAACTGTTTTTT.

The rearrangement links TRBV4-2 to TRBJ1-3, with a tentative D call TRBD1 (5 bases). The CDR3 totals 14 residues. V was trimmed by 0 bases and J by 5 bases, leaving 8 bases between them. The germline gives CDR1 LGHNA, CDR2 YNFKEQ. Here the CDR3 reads CASSQEPGRNTIYF. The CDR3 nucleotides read TGTGCCAGCAGCCAAGAGCCAGGGAGAAACACCATATATTTT.